These T cell receptor beta chains were read from a single sample in a study of T cell responses to AZD1222 COVID-19 vaccine. The assay was immunoSEQ multiplex PCR, and TCRdb's table has in-frame clones only and misses some. The sample consists of tens of thousands of clones, 90% of them appearing once. Sample: peripheral blood, taken 28 days after the second AZD1222 dose. The receptor source for this set is an adult who received the AZD1222 COVID-19 vaccine. The CDR3 runs from the conserved cysteine through the conserved F or W. D genes are given only for firm matches. A row's size may be missing; if present it is once, few, many or a size class.

DNA	CDR3	V	D	size	J
TGTGCCAGCAGCATACAGGGACGCGGTCAGCCCCAGCATTTT	CASSIQGRGQPQHF	TRBV7-9	-	-	TRBJ1-5
TGTGCCAGCAGTGAATCCCAGGGTGTGGACACCATATATTTT	CASSESQGVDTIYF	TRBV6-1	-	once	TRBJ1-3
TGTGCCAGCAGCTTGGGCGGACAGGGACGATTGGACTATGGCTACACCTTC	CASSLGGQGRLDYGYTF	TRBV5-4	TRBD1	-	TRBJ1-2
TGTGCCAGCAGCCAAGATTTGGGGGGTGTTTTAGACTATGGCTACACCTTC	CASSQDLGGVLDYGYTF	TRBV3-1/TRBV3-2	-	-	TRBJ1-2
TGTGCCAGCAGCTTGAGGGGGGCCAACGTCCTGACTTTC	CASSLRGANVLTF	TRBV7-2	-	-	TRBJ2-6
TGTGCCAGCAGTAAAGCCCAGGGACATGGGATAAACACTGAAGCTTTCTTT	CASSKAQGHGINTEAFF	TRBV6-1	-	-	TRBJ1-1
TGTGCCAGTGGACCGCCGGGGGGCGGGAATGAGCAGTTCTTC	CASGPPGGGNEQFF	TRBV19	-	-	TRBJ2-1
TGTGCCAGCAGTTTTATGGGCAGGGGGCTCCTCATGAACACTGAAGCTTTCTTT	CASSFMGRGLLMNTEAFF	TRBV28	TRBD1	-	TRBJ1-1
TGTGCCAGCAGTGTCCTAGGGGCAGATACGCAGTATTTT	CASSVLGADTQYF	TRBV25-1	-	-	TRBJ2-3
TGTGCCAGCAGTTACGAGGGCGGGGGGGCCGATGAGCAGTTCTTC	CASSYEGGGADEQFF	TRBV6-5	TRBD2	-	TRBJ2-1
TGTGCCAGCAGTTATCTTAGCCTGGGCGCAGATACGCAGTATTTT	CASSYLSLGADTQYF	TRBV6-2/TRBV6-3	-	-	TRBJ2-3
TGTGCCAGCAGTTACAGCTCGGCAGCCACTGAAGCTTTCTTT	CASSYSSAATEAFF	TRBV6-2/TRBV6-3	-	-	TRBJ1-1
TGTGCCAGCAGCTTGGCCTCGGGAACCGGGGCCAACGTCCTGACTTTC	CASSLASGTGANVLTF	TRBV5-6	-	-	TRBJ2-6
TGTGCCTGGAGTGCCACTAGCGGGGGGGTCGATACGCAGTATTTT	CAWSATSGGVDTQYF	TRBV30	TRBD2	-	TRBJ2-3
TGTGCCACCCCGGGACCTTCAATTAACACTGAAGCTTTCTTT	CATPGPSINTEAFF	TRBV19	-	-	TRBJ1-1
TGTGCCAGCAGCCCCGTGACAGGGGGGGGAACTGAAGCTTTCTTT	CASSPVTGGGTEAFF	TRBV5-4	TRBD1	-	TRBJ1-1
TGTGCCAGCAGTCCCCATGGACAGGGGAATGATTCACCCCTCCACTTT	CASSPHGQGNDSPLHF	TRBV27	TRBD1	-	TRBJ1-6
TGTGCCAGCAGCGCTCAGGGACAGCCTAACTATGGCTACACCTTC	CASSAQGQPNYGYTF	TRBV25-1	TRBD1	-	TRBJ1-2
TGCGCCAGCAGCTTGGTTGACAGGGAGGGAGGCTACACCTTC	CASSLVDREGGYTF	TRBV5-1	TRBD1	-	TRBJ1-2
TGTGCCAGCAGCGTAGACCCCGATATAAATCAGCCCCAGCATTTT	CASSVDPDINQPQHF	TRBV9	-	once	TRBJ1-5
TGTGCCAGCAGTGAGCAACAGGGAAAACTGTTTTTT	CASSEQQGKLFF	TRBV2	-	once	TRBJ1-4
TGTGCCACCAGCAGAGATCACAGGGAAATTGGCTATGGCTACACCTTC	CATSRDHREIGYGYTF	TRBV15	-	-	TRBJ1-2
TGTGCCAGCAGCTTTACCCAGGCAGGGAACACTGAAGCTTTCTTT	CASSFTQAGNTEAFF	TRBV7-2	-	once	TRBJ1-1
TGTGCCAGCAGTTACTCGCCGGTTGAGGGCGCAGATACGCAGTATTTT	CASSYSPVEGADTQYF	TRBV6-5	-	-	TRBJ2-3
TGTGCCAGCAGTCACCCGGGACAGATCTACACCTTC	CASSHPGQIYTF	TRBV6-5	TRBD1	-	TRBJ1-2
TGTGCCAGCAGCGGCCCCCGGGGCAGACCTAACACCGGGGAGCTGTTTTTT	CASSGPRGRPNTGELFF	TRBV9	-	-	TRBJ2-2
TGTGCCAGCAGCCCTGGAGAGGAGCGGGTCCCCACGGGCGGGCAGTTCTTC	CASSPGEERVPTGGQFF	TRBV11-2	-	once	TRBJ2-1
TGTGCCAGCAGCGCCCTATGGGGGACGCCCTACGAGCAGTACTTC	CASSALWGTPYEQYF	TRBV3-1/TRBV3-2	-	-	TRBJ2-7
TGTGCTAGCAGCTCGGGACAGCTTCCTAGCACAGATACGCAGTATTTT	CASSSGQLPSTDTQYF	TRBV7-7	TRBD1	few	TRBJ2-3
TGTGCCATCAGTGAGGTCCCGGCCGGGACAGGGTACACTGAAGCTTTCTTT	CAISEVPAGTGYTEAFF	TRBV10-3	TRBD1	-	TRBJ1-1
TGTGCCAGCAGTCCCCGACCCTCAGAAGGCTACACCTTC	CASSPRPSEGYTF	TRBV12-3/TRBV12-4	-	-	TRBJ1-2
TGTGCCAGCAGCTTGGACCTTAATTCACCCCTCCACTTT	CASSLDLNSPLHF	TRBV7-9	-	few	TRBJ1-6
TGTGCCAGCAGCTTTAACGGCGGGACAGGGGGTATGAGGAGTGAAAAACTGTTTTTT	CASSFNGGTGGMRSEKLFF	TRBV5-4	TRBD1	once	TRBJ1-4
TGCGCCAGCAGCCCCGGACTCGCCCGGAATGAAAAACTGTTTTTT	CASSPGLARNEKLFF	TRBV4-1	-	-	TRBJ1-4
TGTGCCAGCAGTCCCCCGGGGAGTAGTGCGGAGCAGTACTTC	CASSPPGSSAEQYF	TRBV27	-	-	TRBJ2-7
TGTGCCAGTCAGGGGGCATGGGGAAATCAGCCCCAGCATTTT	CASQGAWGNQPQHF	TRBV19	TRBD1	-	TRBJ1-5
TGCGCCAGCAGCTTGGAGGGCGGTGTTAGCAATCAGCCCCAGCATTTT	CASSLEGGVSNQPQHF	TRBV5-1	-	-	TRBJ1-5
TGTGCCAGCAGCCTGGGGGCTACTCAGCCCCAGCATTTT	CASSLGATQPQHF	TRBV12-3/TRBV12-4	-	-	TRBJ1-5
TGTGCCAGCAGCTTAGTATACGGGGTAAGCAATCAGCCCCAGCATTTT	CASSLVYGVSNQPQHF	TRBV7-8	-	-	TRBJ1-5
TGTGCCAGCTCAACAGAAACAGGGGAGACTGAAGCTTTCTTT	CASSTETGETEAFF	TRBV18	TRBD1	-	TRBJ1-1
TGCGCCAGCAGCCGGACTAGCGGTGGAACCGGGGAGCTGTTTTTT	CASSRTSGGTGELFF	TRBV5-1	TRBD2	once	TRBJ2-2
TGCGCCAGCACCCGGGGGACTAATGAAAAACTGTTTTTT	CASTRGTNEKLFF	TRBV10-2	-	once	TRBJ1-4
TGTGCCAGCAGTCCTGACAGGGGAAGCAATCAGCCCCAGCATTTT	CASSPDRGSNQPQHF	TRBV6-5	TRBD1	-	TRBJ1-5
TGTGCCAGCAGTGCCTTCCCCTACGAGCAGTACTTC	CASSAFPYEQYF	TRBV28	-	once	TRBJ2-7
TGTGCCAGCAGCCAGTCAGATACGCAGTATTTT	CASSQSDTQYF	TRBV7-9	-	-	TRBJ2-3
TGTGCCAGCAGCCCTAGGACTAGCGGGGACTCCTACAATGAGCAGTTCTTC	CASSPRTSGDSYNEQFF	TRBV5-4	TRBD2	-	TRBJ2-1
TGTGCCAGCAGTTTAACCCGAAACTATGGCTACACCTTC	CASSLTRNYGYTF	TRBV27	-	-	TRBJ1-2
TGTGCCAGCAGCTTGGCGGGGGGCGGGGAGACCCAGTACTTC	CASSLAGGGETQYF	TRBV5-4	-	-	TRBJ2-5
TGTGCCAGCAGTGAAGCTTGGGGACTCACTTCCCCCGAGCAGTACTTC	CASSEAWGLTSPEQYF	TRBV6-1	-	once	TRBJ2-7
TGTGCCAGTAGTTTTTTGAACACTGAAGCTTTCTTT	CASSFLNTEAFF	TRBV19	-	-	TRBJ1-1
TGTGCCAGCAGTAGGGGGGCGGAATATGGCTACACCTTC	CASSRGAEYGYTF	TRBV6-5	-	once	TRBJ1-2
TGCGCCAGCAGCTCCGGGACTAGCGGAGTTTCCACAGATACGCAGTATTTT	CASSSGTSGVSTDTQYF	TRBV5-1	TRBD2	-	TRBJ2-3
TGTGCCAGCAGTGCGGGACAGGGGCCTGGGGCCAACGTCCTGACTTTC	CASSAGQGPGANVLTF	TRBV2	TRBD1	-	TRBJ2-6
TGCGCCAGCAGCTTGGACGCGGCAGCCTACGAGCAGTACTTC	CASSLDAAAYEQYF	TRBV5-1	-	-	TRBJ2-7
TGTGCCAGCAGCATTGAATCAACTAATGAAAAACTGTTTTTT	CASSIESTNEKLFF	TRBV6-5	-	-	TRBJ1-4
TGTGCCAGCAGTTACCGCAGGGGGATTACGGCTTTCTTT	CASSYRRGITAFF	TRBV6-5	TRBD1	-	TRBJ1-1
TGTGCCAGCAGCCCCGGGGGACGGGATAGCAATCAGCCCCAGCATTTT	CASSPGGRDSNQPQHF	TRBV28	-	-	TRBJ1-5
TGCGCCAGCAGCAGACGGGAGGGGAAGTTGACTGAAGCTTTCTTT	CASSRREGKLTEAFF	TRBV5-1	-	-	TRBJ1-1
TGTGCCAGCAGCCTAGCGGGGGATCGCACCGGGGAGCTGTTTTTT	CASSLAGDRTGELFF	TRBV7-2	TRBD2	once	TRBJ2-2
TGTGCCAGTAGTAAATCTAACAGGCCCTCCGAGCAGTACTTC	CASSKSNRPSEQYF	TRBV19	-	-	TRBJ2-7